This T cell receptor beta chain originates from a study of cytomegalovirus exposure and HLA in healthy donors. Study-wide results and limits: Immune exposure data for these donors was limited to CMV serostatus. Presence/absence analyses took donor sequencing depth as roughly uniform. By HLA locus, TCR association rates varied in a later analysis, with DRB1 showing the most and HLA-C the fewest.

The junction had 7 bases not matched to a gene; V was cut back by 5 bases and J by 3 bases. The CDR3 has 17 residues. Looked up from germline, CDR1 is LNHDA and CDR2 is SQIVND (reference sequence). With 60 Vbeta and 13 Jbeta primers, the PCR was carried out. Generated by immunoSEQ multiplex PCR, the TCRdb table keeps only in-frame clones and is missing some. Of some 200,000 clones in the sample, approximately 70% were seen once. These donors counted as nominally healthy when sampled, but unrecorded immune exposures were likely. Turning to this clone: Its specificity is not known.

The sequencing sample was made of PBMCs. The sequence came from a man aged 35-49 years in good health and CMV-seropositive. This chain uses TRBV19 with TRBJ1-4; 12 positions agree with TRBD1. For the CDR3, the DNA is TGTGCCAGTAGTTTACCGGGACAGGGGGCGTCTAATGAAAAACTGTTTTTT. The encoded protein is CASSLPGQGASNEKLFF.